These T cell receptor beta chains were read from a single sample in a study of OX40 agonist ivuxolimab in advanced cancers. TCRdb keeps only in-frame clones here, not all; method: immunoSEQ multiplex PCR. The table records 55,000 to 90,000 clones, approximately 86% of them present only once. The sequences come from CD4+ or CD8+ T cells sorted from blood, collected in a trial of the OX40 agonist ivuxolimab. These receptors were collected from an adult with an advanced solid tumor such as melanoma, head and neck, liver or kidney cancer. Both conserved end residues are trimmed from each CDR3. Each record gives: CDR3 protein, J gene, D gene, V gene. A D gene is named only where the DNA matches it firmly.

cdr3_aa: ASSQGPATYEQY; j_call: TRBJ2-7; d_call: .; v_call: TRBV14
cdr3_aa: ARNHRDIGADTQY; j_call: TRBJ2-3; d_call: .; v_call: TRBV28
cdr3_aa: ASRSGRKINEQF; j_call: TRBJ2-1; d_call: TRBD2; v_call: TRBV6-5
cdr3_aa: ASSQMTVGEQY; j_call: TRBJ2-7; d_call: .; v_call: TRBV6-5
cdr3_aa: ASSSRDRVYGYT; j_call: TRBJ1-2; d_call: TRBD1; v_call: TRBV19
cdr3_aa: ASSLTPGPSYEQY; j_call: TRBJ2-7; d_call: .; v_call: TRBV7-2
cdr3_aa: ASSASGGYNEQF; j_call: TRBJ2-1; d_call: TRBD2; v_call: TRBV7-9
cdr3_aa: ASSLVRGGEQY; j_call: TRBJ2-7; d_call: .; v_call: TRBV11-3
cdr3_aa: ASRGTSGGGETQY; j_call: TRBJ2-5; d_call: TRBD2; v_call: TRBV2
cdr3_aa: ASSVGQAMQY; j_call: TRBJ2-7; d_call: .; v_call: TRBV28
cdr3_aa: AISEGETQY; j_call: TRBJ2-5; d_call: .; v_call: TRBV10-3
cdr3_aa: ASLRRGQFDAEAF; j_call: TRBJ1-1; d_call: TRBD1; v_call: TRBV5-8
cdr3_aa: ASSLAGGMSNEQF; j_call: TRBJ2-1; d_call: TRBD2; v_call: TRBV7-3
cdr3_aa: AISDSGRADSYNSPLH; j_call: TRBJ1-6; d_call: .; v_call: TRBV10-3
cdr3_aa: ASSPRTGRSEKLF; j_call: TRBJ1-4; d_call: TRBD1; v_call: TRBV9
cdr3_aa: ASSRQEGETQY; j_call: TRBJ2-5; d_call: .; v_call: TRBV7-3
cdr3_aa: ASSEEARDGYT; j_call: TRBJ1-2; d_call: .; v_call: TRBV2
cdr3_aa: ASSASGRAYNEQF; j_call: TRBJ2-1; d_call: TRBD2; v_call: TRBV7-2
cdr3_aa: ASSFGQVNTEAF; j_call: TRBJ1-1; d_call: TRBD1; v_call: TRBV5-4
cdr3_aa: ASSPGTGGLYLTEAF; j_call: TRBJ1-1; d_call: TRBD1; v_call: TRBV5-6
cdr3_aa: SGVTGTSGGGEQF; j_call: TRBJ2-1; d_call: TRBD2; v_call: TRBV29-1
cdr3_aa: ASSPNFGLGYT; j_call: TRBJ1-2; d_call: .; v_call: TRBV11-2
cdr3_aa: ASSSSSTGYHEQY; j_call: TRBJ2-7; d_call: .; v_call: TRBV28
cdr3_aa: ASSRVLTSGDGYT; j_call: TRBJ1-2; d_call: .; v_call: TRBV6-6
cdr3_aa: ANSSSYEQY; j_call: TRBJ2-7; d_call: .; v_call: TRBV6-6
cdr3_aa: ASSLNMDTQY; j_call: TRBJ2-3; d_call: .; v_call: TRBV11-2
cdr3_aa: ASSQGQVRTYNSPLH; j_call: TRBJ1-6; d_call: TRBD1; v_call: TRBV7-2
cdr3_aa: ASSLWDRRDEQF; j_call: TRBJ2-1; d_call: TRBD1; v_call: TRBV27
cdr3_aa: ASSLQGTGQGDLHTEAF; j_call: TRBJ1-1; d_call: TRBD1; v_call: TRBV7-9